Listed below are T cell receptor beta chains from one sample, sequenced in a study of cytomegalovirus exposure and HLA in healthy donors. Repertoires were generated with immunoSEQ multiplex PCR, while TCRdb's copy carries only in-frame clones and drops some. The table shows more than 200,000 clones, with approximately 81% occurring only once. Sequences were obtained from PBMCs. Receptor source: a human donor in good health. Each CDR3 is given with its conserved first and last residue. The D gene is left open where the match is weak. The size of a clone is reported for some rows only, either as once, few or many, or as a class for expanded clones.

CDR3aa | CDR3nt | v_gene | d_gene | abundance | j_gene
CASSRSPGQLYEQYF | TGTGCCAGCAGTAGGAGTCCGGGACAACTCTACGAGCAGTACTTC | TRBV6-5 | NA | NA | TRBJ2-7
CASTPREAVNEQFF | TGTGCCAGTACCCCGAGGGAGGCTGTGAATGAGCAGTTCTTC | TRBV19 | NA | NA | TRBJ2-1
CSVAGRGSGANVLTF | TGCAGCGTGGCCGGACGGGGATCTGGGGCCAACGTCCTGACTTTC | TRBV29-1 | NA | NA | TRBJ2-6
CASVLSGNSYNEQFF | TGTGCCAGTGTACTTAGCGGTAATTCCTACAATGAGCAGTTCTTC | TRBV19 | NA | NA | TRBJ2-1
CASSVHSSSSEQYF | TGTGCCAGCAGCGTTCATAGTAGCTCCTCCGAGCAGTACTTC | TRBV9 | NA | NA | TRBJ2-7
CASSPGRTGLLDGYTF | TGTGCCAGCAGCCCAGGCCGGACAGGGCTGTTGGATGGCTACACCTTC | TRBV7-9 | TRBD1 | NA | TRBJ1-2
CATSRDSARASGNTIYF | TGTGCCACCAGCAGAGATTCTGCCAGGGCCTCTGGAAACACCATATATTTT | TRBV15 | NA | NA | TRBJ1-3
CASRSGLSYNEQFF | TGTGCCAGCCGTAGCGGACTATCCTACAATGAGCAGTTCTTC | TRBV2 | NA | NA | TRBJ2-1
CASSEYRGGEIQYF | TGTGCCAGCAGTGAATATCGGGGAGGAGAGATCCAGTACTTC | TRBV2 | NA | NA | TRBJ2-5
CASSLGPSGSMWYEQYF | TGTGCCAGCAGCTTGGGGCCTAGCGGGAGTATGTGGTACGAGCAGTACTTC | TRBV5-4 | TRBD2 | NA | TRBJ2-7
CASSSNPEQPRTQYF | TGTGCCAGCAGCTCTAATCCGGAGCAACCAAGGACCCAGTACTTC | TRBV7-9 | NA | NA | TRBJ2-5
CAGTGARNEQFF | TGTGCCGGGACAGGGGCGAGGAATGAGCAGTTCTTC | TRBV7-9 | TRBD1 | NA | TRBJ2-1
CATSLAGYRNEQFF | TGTGCCACCTCACTAGCGGGATATCGAAATGAGCAGTTCTTC | TRBV2 | TRBD2 | NA | TRBJ2-1
CASTPGQRNTEAFF | TGTGCCAGCACCCCGGGACAGAGGAACACTGAAGCTTTCTTT | TRBV7-8 | TRBD1 | NA | TRBJ1-1
CASSPRVGLSVAGELFF | TGTGCCAGCAGCCCCAGGGTGGGACTGTCCGTTGCCGGGGAGCTGTTTTTT | TRBV7-2 | NA | NA | TRBJ2-2
CASSEDGSGDEQFF | TGCGCCAGCAGTGAGGACGGGAGCGGCGATGAGCAGTTCTTC | TRBV10-1 | NA | NA | TRBJ2-1
CAWRVYGAGVGNEQFF | TGTGCCTGGAGGGTATACGGGGCGGGAGTGGGCAATGAGCAGTTCTTC | TRBV30 | TRBD2 | NA | TRBJ2-1
CASSPRLDTQYF | TGTGCCAGCAGCCCGAGACTAGATACGCAGTATTTT | TRBV9 | NA | NA | TRBJ2-3
CASSVASGNSYNEQFF | TGTGCCAGCAGCGTCGCTAGCGGAAACTCCTACAATGAGCAGTTCTTC | TRBV7-6 | TRBD2 | NA | TRBJ2-1
CASSLLFGITTKTEAFF | TGTGCCAGTAGTCTCCTCTTCGGGATTACCACGAAGACTGAAGCTTTCTTT | TRBV19 | NA | NA | TRBJ1-1
CASSLAAETGEQYF | TGCGCCAGCAGCTTGGCCGCGGAGACTGGCGAGCAGTACTTC | TRBV5-1 | NA | NA | TRBJ2-7
CASSQGWNTEAFF | TGTGCCAGCAGTCAGGGTTGGAACACTGAAGCTTTCTTT | TRBV6-1 | NA | NA | TRBJ1-1
CASSYRSGQTDSPLHF | TGTGCCAGCAGCTACCGATCGGGACAGACGGATTCACCCCTCCACTTT | TRBV6-5 | TRBD1 | NA | TRBJ1-6
CAWKPSGVRGEKLFF | TGTGCCTGGAAGCCCTCTGGGGTCAGGGGAGAAAAACTGTTTTTT | TRBV30 | NA | once | TRBJ1-4
CASSPRVDEQFF | TGTGCCAGCTCACCTCGCGTTGATGAGCAGTTCTTC | TRBV18 | NA | NA | TRBJ2-1
CASSPNTGAKWNEQFF | TGTGCCAGCAGCCCCAACACAGGGGCGAAGTGGAATGAGCAGTTCTTC | TRBV7-3 | TRBD1 | NA | TRBJ2-1
CAIARQTQETQYF | TGTGCCATCGCACGGCAGACTCAAGAGACCCAGTACTTC | TRBV10-3 | NA | NA | TRBJ2-5
CASSLELNTEAFF | TGTGCCAGCAGCTTAGAGCTGAACACTGAAGCTTTCTTT | TRBV7-8 | NA | NA | TRBJ1-1
CASSNLGTSGRDTQYF | TGTGCCAGCAGTAACCTGGGGACTAGCGGGAGAGATACGCAGTATTTT | TRBV11-2 | TRBD2 | NA | TRBJ2-3
CASSDSGTANYGYTF | TGTGCCAGCAGTGACTCCGGGACAGCTAACTATGGCTACACCTTC | TRBV28 | TRBD1 | NA | TRBJ1-2
CATSRGGRVSYEQYF | TGTGCCACCAGCAGAGGCGGGAGGGTCTCCTACGAGCAGTACTTC | TRBV15 | TRBD2 | once | TRBJ2-7
CASSIVRTGIHQPQHF | TGTGCCAGTAGTATAGTAAGGACAGGAATCCACCAGCCCCAGCATTTT | TRBV19 | TRBD1 | NA | TRBJ1-5
CASTRTETYEQYF | TGTGCCAGCACGAGGACTGAAACCTACGAGCAGTACTTC | TRBV6-1 | NA | few | TRBJ2-7
CASSSGTSGNIEQFF | TGTGCCAGCAGCTCCGGGACTAGCGGGAATATTGAGCAGTTCTTC | TRBV7-6 | TRBD2 | NA | TRBJ2-1
CASSPRLVTTGELFF | TGTGCCAGCTCACCACGTCTAGTGACCACCGGGGAGCTGTTTTTT | TRBV18 | NA | NA | TRBJ2-2
CASSSYAYEQYF | TGCGCCAGCAGCTCCTATGCCTACGAGCAGTACTTC | TRBV5-1 | NA | NA | TRBJ2-7
CAIFSGMVADTQYF | TGTGCCATCTTCAGCGGGATGGTGGCAGATACGCAGTATTTT | TRBV10-3 | TRBD2 | NA | TRBJ2-3
CASSFLRTEAFF | TGTGCCAGCAGCTTTTTGCGCACTGAAGCTTTCTTT | TRBV5-6 | NA | NA | TRBJ1-1
CASSFSGQSYEQYF | TGTGCCAGCAGCTTTTCAGGACAGTCCTACGAGCAGTACTTC | TRBV7-9 | NA | NA | TRBJ2-7
CASSYDREETQYF | TGTGCCAGCAGCTACGACAGGGAAGAGACCCAGTACTTC | TRBV7-2 | TRBD1 | NA | TRBJ2-5